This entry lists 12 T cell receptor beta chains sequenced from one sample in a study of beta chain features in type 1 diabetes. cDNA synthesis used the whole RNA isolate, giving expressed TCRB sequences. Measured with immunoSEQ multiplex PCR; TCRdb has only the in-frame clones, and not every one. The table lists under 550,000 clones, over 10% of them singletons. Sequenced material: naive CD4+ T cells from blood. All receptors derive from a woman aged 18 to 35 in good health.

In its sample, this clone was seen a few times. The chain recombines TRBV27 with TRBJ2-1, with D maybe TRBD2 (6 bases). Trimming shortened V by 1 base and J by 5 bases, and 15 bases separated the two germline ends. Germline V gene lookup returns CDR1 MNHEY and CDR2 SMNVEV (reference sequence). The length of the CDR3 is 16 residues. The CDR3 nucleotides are TGTGCCAGCAGTTTATTCCGGGGAGGTTATCACAATGAGCAGTTCTTC. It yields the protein CASSLFRGGYHNEQFF.

The CDR3 sequence: CASSFGTSRGDTQYF. In DNA, the CDR3 is TGCGCCAGCAGCTTTGGGACTTCCAGGGGAGATACGCAGTATTTT. The chain links TRBV5-1 to TRBJ2-3; D might be TRBD1 or TRBD2, each matching 6 bases. The length of the CDR3 is 15 residues. Germline assignment: CDR1 SGHRS and CDR2 YFSETQ. V was cut by 2 bases and J by 5 bases, with 15 bases left in between.

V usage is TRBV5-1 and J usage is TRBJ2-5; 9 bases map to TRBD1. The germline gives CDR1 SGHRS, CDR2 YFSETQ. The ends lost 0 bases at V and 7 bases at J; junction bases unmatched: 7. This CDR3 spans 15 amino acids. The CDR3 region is CASSLGGQGPRTQYF. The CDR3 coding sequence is TGCGCCAGCAGCTTGGGTGGACAGGGGCCAAGGACCCAGTACTTC.

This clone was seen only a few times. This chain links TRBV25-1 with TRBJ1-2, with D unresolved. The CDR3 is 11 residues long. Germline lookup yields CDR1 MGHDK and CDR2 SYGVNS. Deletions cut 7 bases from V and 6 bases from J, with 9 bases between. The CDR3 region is CASTSLDGYTF. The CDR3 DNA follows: TGTGCCAGCACAAGTCTGGATGGCTACACCTTC.

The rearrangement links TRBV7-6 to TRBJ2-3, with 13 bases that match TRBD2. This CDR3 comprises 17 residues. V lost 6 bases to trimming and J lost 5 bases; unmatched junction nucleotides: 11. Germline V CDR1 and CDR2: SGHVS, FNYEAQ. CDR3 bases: TGTGCCAGCAGTCGACAGCCGACTAGCGGGGGGTTAGATACGCAGTATTTT. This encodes CASSRQPTSGGLDTQYF.

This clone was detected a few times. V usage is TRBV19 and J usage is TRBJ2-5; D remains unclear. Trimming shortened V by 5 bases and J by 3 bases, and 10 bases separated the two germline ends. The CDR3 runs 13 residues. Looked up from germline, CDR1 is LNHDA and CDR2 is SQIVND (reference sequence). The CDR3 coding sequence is TGTGCCAGTAGTGCCCTAGGAGAAGAGACCCAGTACTTC. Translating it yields CASSALGEETQYF.

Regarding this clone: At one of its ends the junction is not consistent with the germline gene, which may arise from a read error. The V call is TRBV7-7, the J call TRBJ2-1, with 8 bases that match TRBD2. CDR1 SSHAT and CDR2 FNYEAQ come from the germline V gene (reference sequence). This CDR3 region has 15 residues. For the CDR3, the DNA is TGTGCTAGCAGCCGCCGGGAGGGCTCCTACAATGAGCAGTTCTTC. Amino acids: CASSRREGSYNEQFF.

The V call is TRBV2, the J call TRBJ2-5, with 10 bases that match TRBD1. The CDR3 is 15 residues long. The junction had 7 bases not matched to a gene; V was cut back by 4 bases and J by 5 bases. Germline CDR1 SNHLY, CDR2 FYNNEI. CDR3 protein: CASSVDRGKSETQYF. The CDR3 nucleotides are TGTGCCAGCAGTGTGGACAGGGGGAAAAGTGAGACCCAGTACTTC.

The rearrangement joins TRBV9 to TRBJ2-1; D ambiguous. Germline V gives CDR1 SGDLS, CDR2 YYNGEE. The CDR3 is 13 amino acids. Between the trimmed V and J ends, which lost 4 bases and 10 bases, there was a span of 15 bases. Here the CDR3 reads CASSSWTTREQFF. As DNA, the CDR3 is TGTGCCAGCAGCTCATGGACCACTCGGGAGCAGTTCTTC.

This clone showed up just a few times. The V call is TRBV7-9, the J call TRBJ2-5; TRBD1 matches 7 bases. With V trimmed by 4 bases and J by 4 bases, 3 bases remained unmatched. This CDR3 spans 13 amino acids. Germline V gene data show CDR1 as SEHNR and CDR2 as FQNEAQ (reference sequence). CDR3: CASSYNRGETQYF. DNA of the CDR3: TGTGCCAGCAGCTACAACAGGGGAGAGACCCAGTACTTC.

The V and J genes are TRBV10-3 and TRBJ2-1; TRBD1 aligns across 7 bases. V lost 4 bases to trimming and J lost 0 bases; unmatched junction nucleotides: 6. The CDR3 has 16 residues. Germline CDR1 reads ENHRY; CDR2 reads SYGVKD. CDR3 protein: CAISGRDRDSYNEQFF. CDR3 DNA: TGTGCCATCAGTGGTCGCGACAGGGACTCCTACAATGAGCAGTTCTTC.

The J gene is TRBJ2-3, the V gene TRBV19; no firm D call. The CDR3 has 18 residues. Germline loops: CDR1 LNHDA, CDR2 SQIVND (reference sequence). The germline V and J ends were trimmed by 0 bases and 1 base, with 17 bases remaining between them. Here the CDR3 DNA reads TGTGCCAGTAGTATAGAATTTGTGACGTCCTCCGGCACAGATACGCAGTATTTT. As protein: CASSIEFVTSSGTDTQYF.